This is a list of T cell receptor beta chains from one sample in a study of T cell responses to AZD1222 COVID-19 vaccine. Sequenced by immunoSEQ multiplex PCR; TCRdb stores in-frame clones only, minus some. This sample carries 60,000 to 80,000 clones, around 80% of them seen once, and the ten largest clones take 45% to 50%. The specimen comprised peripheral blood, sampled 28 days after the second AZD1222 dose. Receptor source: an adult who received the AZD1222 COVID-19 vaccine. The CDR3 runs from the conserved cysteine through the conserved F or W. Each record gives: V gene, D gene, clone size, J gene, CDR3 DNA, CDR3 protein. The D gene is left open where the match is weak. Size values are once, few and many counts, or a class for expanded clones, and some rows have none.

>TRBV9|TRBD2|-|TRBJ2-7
TGTGCCAGCAGCGTGACGACTAGCGGGTACGAGCAGTACTTC
CASSVTTSGYEQYF
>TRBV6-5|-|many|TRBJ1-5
TGTGCCAGCAGTTACTGGGCGGTCAATCAGCCCCAGCATTTT
CASSYWAVNQPQHF
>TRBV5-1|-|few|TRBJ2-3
TGCGCCAGCAGCTTGTTTAGTCTGTCGCCGGCTAGCCGGAGCACAGATACGCAGTATTTT
CASSLFSLSPASRSTDTQYF
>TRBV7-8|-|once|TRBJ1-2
TGTGCCAGCGGAGAAGGGGTAAACTATGGCTACACCTTC
CASGEGVNYGYTF
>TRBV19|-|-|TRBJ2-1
TGTGCCAGTAGTATCAGCACAGCCTACAATGAGCAGTTCTTC
CASSISTAYNEQFF
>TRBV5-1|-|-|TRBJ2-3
TGCGCCAGCAGCTCCCCGAAAAGCGGAGGGAACACAGATACGCAGTATTTT
CASSSPKSGGNTDTQYF
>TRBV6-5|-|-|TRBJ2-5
TGTGCCAGCAGTTACGGCTATCAAGAGACCCAGTACTTC
CASSYGYQETQYF
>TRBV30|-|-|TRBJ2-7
TGTGCCTGGAACGCAGAGACCTACGAGCAGTACTTC
CAWNAETYEQYF
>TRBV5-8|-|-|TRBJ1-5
TGTGCCAGCAGCTGGAGGGGTTATAGCAATCAGCCCCAGCATTTT
CASSWRGYSNQPQHF
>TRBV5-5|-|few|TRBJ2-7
TGTGCCAGCAGCTTGAGCGTTTCGGACGAGCAGTACTTC
CASSLSVSDEQYF
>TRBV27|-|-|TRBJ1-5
TGTGCCAGCAGTTTAGGCAGCGCAGGGAGCAATCAGCCCCAGCATTTT
CASSLGSAGSNQPQHF
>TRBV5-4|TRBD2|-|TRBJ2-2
TGTGCCAGCAGCCCTCTAGCGGGGGAGACCGGGGAGCTGTTTTTT
CASSPLAGETGELFF
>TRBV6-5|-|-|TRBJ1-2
TGTGCCAGCAGTTACTCCGGAAGGGGAAACGGCTACACCTTC
CASSYSGRGNGYTF
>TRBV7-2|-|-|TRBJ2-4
TGTGCCAGCACCTCTCCTTGGGGGCAGGACAAAAACATTCAGTACTTC
CASTSPWGQDKNIQYF
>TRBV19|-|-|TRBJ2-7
TGTGCCAGTAGAACTGAGCAGTACTTC
CASRTEQYF
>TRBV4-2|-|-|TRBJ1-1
TGTGCCAGCAGGCCACCGGGGGATCCCTACACTGAAGCTTTCTTT
CASRPPGDPYTEAFF
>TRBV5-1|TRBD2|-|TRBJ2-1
TGCGCCAGCAGCTTCGGCGGGGGGGTATTGGAGCAGTTCTTC
CASSFGGGVLEQFF
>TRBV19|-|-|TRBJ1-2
TGTGCCAGTAGTACAACGGTCGGACGCTATGGCTACACCTTC
CASSTTVGRYGYTF
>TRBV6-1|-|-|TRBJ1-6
TGTGCCAGCAGTGAAAAGAGGGGGAATTCACCCCTCCACTTT
CASSEKRGNSPLHF
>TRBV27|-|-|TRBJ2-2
TGTGCCTCCAAGGGACTGATACTTCCAGAGTCGAACACCGGGGAGCTGTTTTTT
CASKGLILPESNTGELFF
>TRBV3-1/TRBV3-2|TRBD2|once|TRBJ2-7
TGTGCCAGCAGTCAGCGAGCGGGGGCAAACTACGAGCAGTACTTC
CASSQRAGANYEQYF
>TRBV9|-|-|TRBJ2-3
TGTGCCAGCAGCGTAGAGGGGACAACGAGCACAGATACGCAGTATTTT
CASSVEGTTSTDTQYF
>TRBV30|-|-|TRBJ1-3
TGTGCCTGGACCCCGATTGGGGCCTCTGGAAACACCATATATTTT
CAWTPIGASGNTIYF
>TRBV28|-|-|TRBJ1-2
TGTGCCAGCAGGTCGTTAACGGGACCGCGTAGGGGCTACACCTTC
CASRSLTGPRRGYTF
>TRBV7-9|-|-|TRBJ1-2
TGTGCCAGCAGCTTATACGGGGAGGGCTATGGCTACACCTTC
CASSLYGEGYGYTF
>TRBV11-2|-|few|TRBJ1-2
TGTGCCAGCAGCTTAGCCTTAGCAGCTAACTATGGCTACACCTTC
CASSLALAANYGYTF
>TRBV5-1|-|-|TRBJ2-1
TGCGCCAGCAGCTTGACTCCTACTTCCTACAATGAGCAGTTCTTC
CASSLTPTSYNEQFF
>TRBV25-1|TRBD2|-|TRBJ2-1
TGTGCCAGCAGTGAATCCCAAACCGGGACTATCAGTGGGGATGAGCAGTTCTTC
CASSESQTGTISGDEQFF